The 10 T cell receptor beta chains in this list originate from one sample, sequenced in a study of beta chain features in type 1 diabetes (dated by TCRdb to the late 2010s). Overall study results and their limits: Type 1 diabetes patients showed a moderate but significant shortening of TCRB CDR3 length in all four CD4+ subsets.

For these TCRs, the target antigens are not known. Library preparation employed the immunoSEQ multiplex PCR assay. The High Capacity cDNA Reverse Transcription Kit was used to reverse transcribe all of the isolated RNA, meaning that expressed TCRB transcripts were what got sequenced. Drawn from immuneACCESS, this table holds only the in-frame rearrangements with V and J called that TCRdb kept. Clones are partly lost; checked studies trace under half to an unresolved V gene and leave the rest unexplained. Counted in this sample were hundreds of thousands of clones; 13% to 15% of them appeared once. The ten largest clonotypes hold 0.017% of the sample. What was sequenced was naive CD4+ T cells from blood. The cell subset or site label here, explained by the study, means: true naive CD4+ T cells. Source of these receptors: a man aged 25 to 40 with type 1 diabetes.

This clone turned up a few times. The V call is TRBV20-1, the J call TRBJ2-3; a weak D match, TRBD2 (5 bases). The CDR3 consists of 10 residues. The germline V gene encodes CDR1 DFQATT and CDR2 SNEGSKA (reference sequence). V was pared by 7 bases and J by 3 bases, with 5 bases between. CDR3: CSGRTDTQYF. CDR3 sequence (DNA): TGCAGTGGGAGGACAGATACGCAGTATTTT.

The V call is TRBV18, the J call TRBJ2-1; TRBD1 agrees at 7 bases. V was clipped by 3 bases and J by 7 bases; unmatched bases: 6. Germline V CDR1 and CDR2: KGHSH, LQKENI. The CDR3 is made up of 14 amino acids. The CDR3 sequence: CASSPSTGMNEQFF. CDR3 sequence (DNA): TGTGCCAGCTCACCTTCGACAGGGATGAATGAGCAGTTCTTC. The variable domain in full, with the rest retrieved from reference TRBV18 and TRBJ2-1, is NAGVMQNPRHLVRRRGQEARLRCSPMKGHSHVYWYRQLPEEGLKFMVYLQKENIIDESGMPKERFSAEFPKEGPSILRIQQVVRGDSAAYFCASSPSTGMNEQFFGPGTRLTVL.

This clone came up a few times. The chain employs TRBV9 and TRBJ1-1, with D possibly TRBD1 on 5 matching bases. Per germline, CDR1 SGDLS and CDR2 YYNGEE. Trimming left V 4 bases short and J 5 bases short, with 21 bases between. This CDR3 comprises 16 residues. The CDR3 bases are TGTGCCAGCAGCCCAAACCCCCAGGGTTGGATGACTGAAGCTTTCTTT. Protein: CASSPNPQGWMTEAFF.

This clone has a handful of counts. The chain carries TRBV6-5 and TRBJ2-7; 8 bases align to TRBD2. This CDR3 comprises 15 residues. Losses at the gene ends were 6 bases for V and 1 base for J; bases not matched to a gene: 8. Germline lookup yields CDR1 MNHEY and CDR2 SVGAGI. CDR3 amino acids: CASSSLAGRSYEQYF. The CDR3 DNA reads TGTGCCAGCAGCTCTCTAGCGGGCCGTTCCTACGAGCAGTACTTC.

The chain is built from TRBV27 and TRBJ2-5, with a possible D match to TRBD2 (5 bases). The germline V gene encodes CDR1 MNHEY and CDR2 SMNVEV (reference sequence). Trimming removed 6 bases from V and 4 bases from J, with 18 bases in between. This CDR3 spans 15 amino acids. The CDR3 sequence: CASSLMLSARETQYF. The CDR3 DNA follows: TGTGCCAGCAGCCTCATGCTTAGCGCCAGAGAGACCCAGTACTTC.

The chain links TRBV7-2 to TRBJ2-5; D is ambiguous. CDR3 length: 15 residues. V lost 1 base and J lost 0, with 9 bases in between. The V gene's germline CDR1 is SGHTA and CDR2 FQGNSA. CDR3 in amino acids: CASSLGASYQETQYF. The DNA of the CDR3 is TGTGCCAGCAGCTTAGGGGCTTCGTACCAAGAGACCCAGTACTTC.

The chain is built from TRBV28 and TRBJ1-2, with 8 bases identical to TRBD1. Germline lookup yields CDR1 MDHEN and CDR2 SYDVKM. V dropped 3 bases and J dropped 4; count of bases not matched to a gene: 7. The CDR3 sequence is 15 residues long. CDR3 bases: TGTGCCAGCAGTTTGGACAGGGTCGATCCCTATGGCTACACCTTC. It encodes CASSLDRVDPYGYTF.

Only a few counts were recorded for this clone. The CDR3 loop reads CASSSEASTDTQYF. The CDR3 coding sequence is TGTGCCAGCAGTTCCGAAGCTAGCACAGATACGCAGTATTTT. V is TRBV28 and J is TRBJ2-3; D call uncertain. The CDR3 totals 14 residues. Germline loops: CDR1 MDHEN, CDR2 SYDVKM. V shed 4 bases and J shed 0 bases, with 8 bases lying between them.

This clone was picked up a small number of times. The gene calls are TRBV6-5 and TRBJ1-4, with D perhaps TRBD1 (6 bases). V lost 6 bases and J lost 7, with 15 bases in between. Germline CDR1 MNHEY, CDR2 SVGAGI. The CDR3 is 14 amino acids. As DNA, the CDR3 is TGTGCCAGCAGCAAACAGGGCTTCGGTGAAAAACTGTTTTTT. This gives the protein CASSKQGFGEKLFF.

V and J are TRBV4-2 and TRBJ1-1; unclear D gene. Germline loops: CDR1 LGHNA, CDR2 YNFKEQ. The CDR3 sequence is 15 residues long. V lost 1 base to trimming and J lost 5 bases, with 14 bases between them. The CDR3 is CASSQGEAGRTEAFF. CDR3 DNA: TGTGCCAGCAGCCAAGGGGAGGCGGGCAGAACTGAAGCTTTCTTT.